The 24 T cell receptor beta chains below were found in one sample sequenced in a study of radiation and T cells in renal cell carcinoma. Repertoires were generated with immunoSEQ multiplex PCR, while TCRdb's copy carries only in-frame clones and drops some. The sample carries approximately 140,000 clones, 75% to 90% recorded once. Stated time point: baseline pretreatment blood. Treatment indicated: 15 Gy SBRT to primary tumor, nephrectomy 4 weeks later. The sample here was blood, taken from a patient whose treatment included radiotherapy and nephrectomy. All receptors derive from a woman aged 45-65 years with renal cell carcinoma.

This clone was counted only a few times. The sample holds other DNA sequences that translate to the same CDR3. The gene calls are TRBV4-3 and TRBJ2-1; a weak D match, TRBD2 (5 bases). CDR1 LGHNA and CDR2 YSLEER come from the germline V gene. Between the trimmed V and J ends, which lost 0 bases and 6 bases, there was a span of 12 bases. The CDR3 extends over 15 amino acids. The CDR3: CASSQDPLAGNEQFF. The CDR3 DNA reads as TGCGCCAGCAGCCAAGATCCGCTAGCAGGCAATGAGCAGTTCTTC.

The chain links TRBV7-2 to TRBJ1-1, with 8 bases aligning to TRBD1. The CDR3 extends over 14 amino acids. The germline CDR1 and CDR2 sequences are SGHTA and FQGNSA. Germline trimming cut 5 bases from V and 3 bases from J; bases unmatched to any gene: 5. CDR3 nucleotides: TGTGCCAGCAGCGACAGGGGCTGGGACACTGAAGCTTTCTTT. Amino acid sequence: CASSDRGWDTEAFF.

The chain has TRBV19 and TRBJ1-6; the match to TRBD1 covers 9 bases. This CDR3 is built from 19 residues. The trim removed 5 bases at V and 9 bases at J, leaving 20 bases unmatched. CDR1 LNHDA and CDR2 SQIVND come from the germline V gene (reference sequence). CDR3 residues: CASSVDSGTGRPRASPLHF. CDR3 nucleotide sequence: TGTGCCAGTAGTGTCGACTCCGGGACAGGGAGACCAAGGGCTTCACCCCTCCACTTT.

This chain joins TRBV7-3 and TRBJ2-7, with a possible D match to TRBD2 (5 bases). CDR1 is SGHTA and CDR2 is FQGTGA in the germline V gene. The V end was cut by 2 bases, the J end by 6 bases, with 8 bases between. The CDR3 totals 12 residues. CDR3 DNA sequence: TGTGCCAGCAGCTTATCAGAGGGCGAGCAGTACTTC. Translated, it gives CASSLSEGEQYF.

The CDR3 reads CAISVPITGTGPYEQYF. Here the CDR3 DNA reads TGTGCCATCAGTGTACCCATAACCGGGACAGGACCCTACGAGCAGTACTTC. This chain links TRBV10-3 with TRBJ2-7; the match to TRBD1 covers 8 bases. The CDR3 has 17 amino acids. Germline values: CDR1 ENHRY, CDR2 SYGVKD. V lost 4 bases to trimming and J lost 2 bases; unmatched junction nucleotides: 13.

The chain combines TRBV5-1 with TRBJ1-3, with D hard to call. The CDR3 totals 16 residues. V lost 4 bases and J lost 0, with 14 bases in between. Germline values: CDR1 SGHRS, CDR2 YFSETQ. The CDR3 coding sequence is TGCGCCAGCAGCGCGACAAATTTGATCTCTGGAAACACCATATATTTT. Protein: CASSATNLISGNTIYF.

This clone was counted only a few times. CDR3 sequence: CASSPRAINSPLHF. In nucleotides, the CDR3 is TGTGCCAGCAGTCCCCGGGCGATTAATTCACCCCTCCACTTT. The chain is built from TRBV6-5 and TRBJ1-6; D not resolved. The CDR3 covers 14 residues. The V end was cut by 5 bases, the J end by 6 bases, with 11 bases between. The germline V gene encodes CDR1 MNHEY and CDR2 SVGAGI.

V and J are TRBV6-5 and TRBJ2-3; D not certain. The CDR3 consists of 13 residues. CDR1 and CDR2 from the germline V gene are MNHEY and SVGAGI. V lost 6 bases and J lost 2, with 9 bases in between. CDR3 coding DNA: TGTGCCAGCAGGGACCACTTCACAGATACGCAGTATTTT. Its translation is CASRDHFTDTQYF.

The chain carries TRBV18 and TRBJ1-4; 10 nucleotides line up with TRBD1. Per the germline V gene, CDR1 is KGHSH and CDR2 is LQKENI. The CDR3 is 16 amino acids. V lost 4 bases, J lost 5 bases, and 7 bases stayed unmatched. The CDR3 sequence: CASSQNRDRGNEKLFF. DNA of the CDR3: TGTGCCAGCTCACAAAACCGGGACAGGGGAAATGAAAAACTGTTTTTT. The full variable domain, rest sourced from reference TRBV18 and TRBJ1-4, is NAGVMQNPRHLVRRRGQEARLRCSPMKGHSHVYWYRQLPEEGLKFMVYLQKENIIDESGMPKERFSAEFPKEGPSILRIQQVVRGDSAAYFCASSQNRDRGNEKLFFGSGTQLSVL.

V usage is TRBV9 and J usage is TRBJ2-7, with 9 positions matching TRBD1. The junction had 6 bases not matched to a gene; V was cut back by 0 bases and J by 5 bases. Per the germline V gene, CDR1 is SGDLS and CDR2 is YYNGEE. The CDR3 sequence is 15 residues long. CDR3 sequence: CASSVAGQGVHEQYF. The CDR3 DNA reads TGTGCCAGCAGCGTAGCGGGACAGGGCGTACACGAGCAGTACTTC.

CDR3 nucleotides: TGTGCCAGCAGCCCGTCCCGGGACAGCGTGTATGGCTACACCTTC. This encodes CASSPSRDSVYGYTF. The chain combines TRBV7-2 with TRBJ1-2, with 7 bases lining up with TRBD1. CDR1 and CDR2 (germline): SGHTA, FQGNSA. The V gene end was trimmed by 5 bases and the J gene end by 5 bases; junction bases not matched to a gene: 11. CDR3 length equals 15 residues. Full variable domain (missing parts from reference TRBV7-2 and TRBJ1-2): GAGVSQSPSNKVTEKGKDVELRCDPISGHTALYWYRQSLGQGLEFLIYFQGNSAPDKSGLPSDRFSAERTGGSVSTLTIQRTQQEDSAVYLCASSPSRDSVYGYTFGSGTRLTVV.

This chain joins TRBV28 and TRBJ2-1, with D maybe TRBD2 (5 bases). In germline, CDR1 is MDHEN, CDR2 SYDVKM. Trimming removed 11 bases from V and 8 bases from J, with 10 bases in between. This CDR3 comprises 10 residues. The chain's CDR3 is CARPEDEQFF. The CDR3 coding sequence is TGTGCCCGACCGGAGGATGAGCAGTTCTTC.

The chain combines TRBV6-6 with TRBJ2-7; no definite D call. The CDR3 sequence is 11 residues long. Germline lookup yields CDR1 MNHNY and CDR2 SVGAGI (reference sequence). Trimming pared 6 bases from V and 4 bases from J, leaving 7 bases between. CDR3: CASRHHYEQYF. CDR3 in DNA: TGTGCCAGCAGGCATCATTACGAGCAGTACTTC.

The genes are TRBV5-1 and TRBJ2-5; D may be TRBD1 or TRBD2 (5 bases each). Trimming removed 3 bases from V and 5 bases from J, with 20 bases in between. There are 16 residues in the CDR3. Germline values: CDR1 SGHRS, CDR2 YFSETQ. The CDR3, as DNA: TGCGCCAGCAGCTCCCAAGTCCCGGGACCAAAGGAGACCCAGTACTTC. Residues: CASSSQVPGPKETQYF.

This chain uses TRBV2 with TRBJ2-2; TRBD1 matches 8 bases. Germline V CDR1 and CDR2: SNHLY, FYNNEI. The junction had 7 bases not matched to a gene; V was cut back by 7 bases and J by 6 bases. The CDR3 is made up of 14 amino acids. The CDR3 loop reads CASTLDRAAGELFF. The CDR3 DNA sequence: TGTGCCAGCACCTTGGACAGGGCGGCCGGGGAGCTGTTTTTT. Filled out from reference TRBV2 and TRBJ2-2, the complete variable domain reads EPEVTQTPSHQVTQMGQEVILRCVPISNHLYFYWYRQILGQKVEFLVSFYNNEISEKSEIFDDQFSVERPDGSNFTLKIRSTKLEDSAMYFCASTLDRAAGELFFGEGSRLTVL.

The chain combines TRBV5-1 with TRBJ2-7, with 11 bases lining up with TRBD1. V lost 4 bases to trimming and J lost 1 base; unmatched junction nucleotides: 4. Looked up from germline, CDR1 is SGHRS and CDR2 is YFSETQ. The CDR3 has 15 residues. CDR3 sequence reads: CASSLGTGGSYEQYF. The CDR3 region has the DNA TGCGCCAGCAGCCTAGGGACAGGGGGTTCCTACGAGCAGTACTTC.

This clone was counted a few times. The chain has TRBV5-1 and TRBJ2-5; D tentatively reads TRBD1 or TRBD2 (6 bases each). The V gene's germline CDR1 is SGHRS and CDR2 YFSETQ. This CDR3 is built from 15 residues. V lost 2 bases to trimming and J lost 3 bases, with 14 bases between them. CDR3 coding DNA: TGCGCCAGCAGCTTAGGGGGGCGCATAGAAGAGACCCAGTACTTC. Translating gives CASSLGGRIEETQYF. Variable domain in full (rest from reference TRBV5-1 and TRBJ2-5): KAGVTQTPRYLIKTRGQQVTLSCSPISGHRSVSWYQQTPGQGLQFLFEYFSETQRNKGNFPGRFSGRQFSNSRSEMNVSTLELGDSALYLCASSLGGRIEETQYFGPGTRLLVL.

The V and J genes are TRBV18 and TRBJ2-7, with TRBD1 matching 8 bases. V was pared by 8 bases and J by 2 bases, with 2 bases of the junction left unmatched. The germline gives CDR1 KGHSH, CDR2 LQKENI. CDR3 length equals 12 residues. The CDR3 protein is CASRQGPYEQYF. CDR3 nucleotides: TGTGCCAGCCGACAGGGGCCCTACGAGCAGTACTTC. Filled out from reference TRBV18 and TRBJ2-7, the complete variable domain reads NAGVMQNPRHLVRRRGQEARLRCSPMKGHSHVYWYRQLPEEGLKFMVYLQKENIIDESGMPKERFSAEFPKEGPSILRIQQVVRGDSAAYFCASRQGPYEQYFGPGTRLTVT.

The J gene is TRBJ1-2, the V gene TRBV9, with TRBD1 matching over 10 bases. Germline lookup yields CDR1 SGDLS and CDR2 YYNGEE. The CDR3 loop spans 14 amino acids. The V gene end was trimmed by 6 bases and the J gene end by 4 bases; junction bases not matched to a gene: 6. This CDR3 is CASIPTGGLYGYTF. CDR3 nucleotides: TGTGCCAGCATCCCGACAGGGGGCCTCTATGGCTACACCTTC.

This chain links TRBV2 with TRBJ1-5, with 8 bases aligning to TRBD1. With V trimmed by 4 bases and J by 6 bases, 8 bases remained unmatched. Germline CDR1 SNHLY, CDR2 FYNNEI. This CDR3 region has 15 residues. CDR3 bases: TGTGCCAGCAGTGTCGGGGACAGGCTTGGTCAGCCCCAGCATTTT. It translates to CASSVGDRLGQPQHF.

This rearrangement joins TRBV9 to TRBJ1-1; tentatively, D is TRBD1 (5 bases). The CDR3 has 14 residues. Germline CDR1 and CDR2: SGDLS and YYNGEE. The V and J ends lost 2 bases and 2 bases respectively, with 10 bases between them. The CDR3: CASSVLRENTEAFF. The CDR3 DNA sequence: TGTGCCAGCAGCGTCCTCAGGGAAAACACTGAAGCTTTCTTT.

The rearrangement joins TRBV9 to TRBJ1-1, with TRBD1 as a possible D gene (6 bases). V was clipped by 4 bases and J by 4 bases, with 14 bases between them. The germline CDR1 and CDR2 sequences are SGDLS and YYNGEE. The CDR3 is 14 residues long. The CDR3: CASSPRGAITEAFF. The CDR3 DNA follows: TGTGCCAGCAGCCCCCGGGGGGCGATCACTGAAGCTTTCTTT.

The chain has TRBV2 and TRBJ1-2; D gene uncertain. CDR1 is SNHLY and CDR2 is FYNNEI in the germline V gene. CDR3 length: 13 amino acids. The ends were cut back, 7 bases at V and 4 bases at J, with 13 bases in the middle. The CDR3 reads CASNMEAAYGYTF. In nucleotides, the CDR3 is TGTGCCAGCAATATGGAAGCGGCCTATGGCTACACCTTC.

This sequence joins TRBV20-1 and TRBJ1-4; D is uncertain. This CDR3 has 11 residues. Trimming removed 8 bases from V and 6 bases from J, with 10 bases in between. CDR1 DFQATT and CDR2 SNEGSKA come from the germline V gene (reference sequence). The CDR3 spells CSPEGDEKLFF. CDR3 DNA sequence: TGCAGTCCTGAGGGAGATGAAAAACTGTTTTTT.